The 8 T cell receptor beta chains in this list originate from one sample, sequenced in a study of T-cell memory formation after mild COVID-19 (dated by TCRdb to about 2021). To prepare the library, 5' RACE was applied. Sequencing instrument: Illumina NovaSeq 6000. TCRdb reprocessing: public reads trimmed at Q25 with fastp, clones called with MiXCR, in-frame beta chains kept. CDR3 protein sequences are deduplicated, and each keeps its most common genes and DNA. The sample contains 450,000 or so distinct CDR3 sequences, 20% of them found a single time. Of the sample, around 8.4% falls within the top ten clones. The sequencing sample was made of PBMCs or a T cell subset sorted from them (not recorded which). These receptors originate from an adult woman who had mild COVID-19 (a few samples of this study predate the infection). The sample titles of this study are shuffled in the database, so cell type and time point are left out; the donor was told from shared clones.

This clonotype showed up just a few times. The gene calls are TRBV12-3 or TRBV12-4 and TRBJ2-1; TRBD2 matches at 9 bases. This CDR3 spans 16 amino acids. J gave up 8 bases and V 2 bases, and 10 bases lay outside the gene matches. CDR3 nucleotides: TGTGCCAGCAGTTTATCGTACCTAGCGGGACCTTATGAGCAGTTCTTC. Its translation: CASSLSYLAGPYEQFF.

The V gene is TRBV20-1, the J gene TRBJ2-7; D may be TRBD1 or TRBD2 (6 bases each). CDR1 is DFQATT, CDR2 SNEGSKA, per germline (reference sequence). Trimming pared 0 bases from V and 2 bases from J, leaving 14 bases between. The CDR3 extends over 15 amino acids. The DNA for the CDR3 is TGCAGTGCTAGAGAACAGGGACTCGGGCCCTACGAGCAGTACTTC. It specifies CSAREQGLGPYEQYF.

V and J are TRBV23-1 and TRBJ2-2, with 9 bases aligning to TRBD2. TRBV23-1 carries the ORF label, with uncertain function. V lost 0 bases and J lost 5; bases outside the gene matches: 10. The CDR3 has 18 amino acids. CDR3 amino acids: CASSQSSPGLAVTGELFF. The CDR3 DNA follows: TGCGCCAGCAGTCAATCATCACCGGGACTAGCAGTAACCGGGGAGCTGTTTTTT.

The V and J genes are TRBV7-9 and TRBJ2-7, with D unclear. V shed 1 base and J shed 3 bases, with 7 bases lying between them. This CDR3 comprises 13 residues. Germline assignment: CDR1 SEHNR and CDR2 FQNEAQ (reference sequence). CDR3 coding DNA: TGTGCCAGCAGCTTAGTTGAGAACTACGAGCAGTACTTC. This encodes CASSLVENYEQYF.

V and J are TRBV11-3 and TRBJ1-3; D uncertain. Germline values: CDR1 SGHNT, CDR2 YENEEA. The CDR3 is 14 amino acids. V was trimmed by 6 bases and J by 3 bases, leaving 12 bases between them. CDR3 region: CASREVAGGNTIYF. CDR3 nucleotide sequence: TGTGCCAGCAGGGAGGTGGCCGGTGGAAACACCATATATTTT.

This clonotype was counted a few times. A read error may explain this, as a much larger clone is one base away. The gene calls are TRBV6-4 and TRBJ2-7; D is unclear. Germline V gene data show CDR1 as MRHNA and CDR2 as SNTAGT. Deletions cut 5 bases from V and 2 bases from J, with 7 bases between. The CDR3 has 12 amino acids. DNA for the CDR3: TGTGCCAGCAGTCCTCACACCTACGAGCAGTACTTC. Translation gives CASSPHTYEQYF.

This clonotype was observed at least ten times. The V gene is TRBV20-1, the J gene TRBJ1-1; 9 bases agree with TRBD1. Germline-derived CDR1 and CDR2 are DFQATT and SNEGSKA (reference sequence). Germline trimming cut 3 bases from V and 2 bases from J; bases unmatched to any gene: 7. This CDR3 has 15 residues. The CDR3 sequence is CSARGTGMGNTEAFF. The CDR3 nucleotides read TGCAGTGCTAGGGGGACAGGGATGGGTAACACTGAAGCTTTCTTT.

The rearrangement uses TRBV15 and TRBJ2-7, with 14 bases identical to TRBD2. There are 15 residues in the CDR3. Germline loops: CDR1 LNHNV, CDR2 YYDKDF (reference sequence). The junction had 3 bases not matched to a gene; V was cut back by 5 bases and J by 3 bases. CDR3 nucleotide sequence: TGTGCCACCAGCGGCGGGACTAGCGGGAGCTACGAGCAGTACTTC. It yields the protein CATSGGTSGSYEQYF.